The T cell receptor (beta chain) under discussion was sequenced for a study of OX40 agonist ivuxolimab in advanced cancers. Profiling relied on immunoSEQ multiplex PCR, and the TCRdb table lists in-frame clones only, not all of them. Among over 80,000 clones listed, 70% to 90% were seen once. This CDR3 has 14 amino acids. CDR1 and CDR2 (germline): MDHEN, SYDVKM. V gave up 6 bases and J gave up 3 bases, with 12 bases separating them. The sample was CD4+ or CD8+ T cells sorted from blood, taken in a trial of the OX40 agonist ivuxolimab. The V gene is TRBV28, the J gene TRBJ1-5; D uncertain. This TCR derives from an adult with an advanced solid tumor such as melanoma, head and neck, liver or kidney cancer. The CDR3 loop reads CASSPNGYNQPQHF. In nucleotides, the CDR3 is TGTGCCAGCAGCCCTAATGGCTACAATCAGCCCCAGCATTTT. Combining the CDR3 with reference TRBV28 and TRBJ1-5 gives the whole variable domain DVKVTQSSRYLVKRTGEKVFLECVQDMDHENMFWYRQDPGLGLRLIYFSYDVKMKEKGDIPEGYSVSREKKERFSLILESASTNQTSMYLCASSPNGYNQPQHFGDGTRLSIL.